This T cell receptor beta chain stems from a study of blood T cell repertoires in COVID-19. Background on the study: T cells, B-cell-depleted T cells, or PBMCs provided the cDNA or gDNA that served as material.

The junction had 8 bases not matched to a gene; V was cut back by 2 bases and J by 4 bases. Germline assignment: CDR1 SNHLY and CDR2 FYNNEI. There are 18 residues in the CDR3. Original processing notes: Reference gene primer amplification in the assay estimated nucleated cell counts. Profiling relied on immunoSEQ multiplex PCR, and the TCRdb table lists in-frame clones only, not all of them. V and J calls and clone size follow that table, whereas D and trimming were derived from the DNA. There are some 97,000 clones in the sample; around 88% occur only once, and around 5% lies in the top ten. This chain joins TRBV2 and TRBJ2-3, with 14 bases aligning to TRBD2. The clonotype was recovered from a human donor in a cohort sampled during active COVID-19. The sequenced material came from peripheral blood. The CDR3 nucleotides are TGTGCCAGCAGTGAACTCCGATCGACTAGCGGGAGGGCAGATACGCAGTATTTT. It encodes CASSELRSTSGRADTQYF. Looking up the rest from reference TRBV2 and TRBJ2-3 gives the full variable domain: EPEVTQTPSHQVTQMGQEVILRCVPISNHLYFYWYRQILGQKVEFLVSFYNNEISEKSEIFDDQFSVERPDGSNFTLKIRSTKLEDSAMYFCASSELRSTSGRADTQYFGPGTRLTVL.